The TCR beta chain under discussion was sequenced for a study of blood T cell repertoires in COVID-19. Study overall: Acute and convalescent COVID-19 specimens originated in the United States, Italy and Spain. Sources were T cells, B-cell-depleted T cells, or PBMCs; the material itself was cDNA or gDNA.

Original methodology: Counts of nucleated cells, estimated from reference gene primer amplification, were obtained. TCRdb keeps only in-frame clones here, not all; method: immunoSEQ multiplex PCR. V and J calls and clone size follow that table, whereas D and trimming were derived from the DNA. The table lists roughly 230,000 clones, 65% to 90% of them singletons. Germline V gene sequence: CDR1 SEHNR, CDR2 FQNEAQ (reference sequence). CDR3 length: 17 residues. Germline trimming cut 5 bases from V and 0 bases from J; bases unmatched to any gene: 11. This TCR came from a woman between 50 and 59 years old with acute or convalescent COVID-19. The V gene is TRBV7-9, the J gene TRBJ2-3; 7 positions agree with TRBD1. Sequenced material: peripheral blood. CDR3 residues: CASSPSAQGSSTDTQYF. DNA for the CDR3: TGTGCCAGCAGCCCATCCGCACAGGGGTCAAGCACAGATACGCAGTATTTT.